Shown below are 6 T cell receptor beta chains from a single sample sequenced in a study of blood T cell repertoires in COVID-19. Generated by immunoSEQ multiplex PCR, the TCRdb table keeps only in-frame clones and is missing some. Found here are some 360,000 clones, roughly 86% of them singletons; the top ten hold around 0.92%. Sequenced input: PBMCs or T cells enriched from blood (not recorded which). Receptor source: a woman in her 30s who had been exposed to COVID-19.

This clone was counted a few times. This chain links TRBV24-1 with TRBJ2-2; D might be TRBD2 (6 bases). There are 14 residues in the CDR3. Trimming removed 4 bases at V and 5 bases at J, with 10 bases between. The germline V gene has CDR1 KGHDR and CDR2 SFDVKD. The CDR3 DNA follows: TGTGCCACCAGTGAGGAGCGGGTAACCGGGGAGCTGTTTTTT. Protein product: CATSEERVTGELFF.

The table lists this clone with a few counts. The V gene is TRBV11-3, the J gene TRBJ2-1; maybe TRBD1 (5 bases). Germline CDR1 is SGHNT and CDR2 is YENEEA. There are 17 residues in the CDR3. V lost 4 bases to trimming and J lost 0 bases, with 16 bases between them. DNA for the CDR3: TGTGCCAGCAGCTGGGGCATCGGCGGTCCCTCCTACAATGAGCAGTTCTTC. This sequence encodes CASSWGIGGPSYNEQFF.

The J gene is TRBJ1-2, the V gene TRBV12-3 or TRBV12-4, with no clear D. V was clipped by 3 bases and J by 2 bases, with 7 bases between them. This CDR3 has 13 residues. CDR3 in amino acids: CASSLRENYGYTF. For the CDR3, the DNA is TGTGCCAGCAGTTTGAGGGAGAACTATGGCTACACCTTC.

The chain carries TRBV19 and TRBJ2-3; 7 nucleotides line up with TRBD1. V lost 5 bases and J lost 2; bases outside the gene matches: 16. The CDR3 totals 18 residues. Germline lookup yields CDR1 LNHDA and CDR2 SQIVND (reference sequence). Here the CDR3 DNA reads TGTGCCAGTAGTGCGCCCACCCGGGACAGTTATTTCACAGATACGCAGTATTTT. Its translation: CASSAPTRDSYFTDTQYF. The full variable domain, with the rest looked up from reference TRBV19 and TRBJ2-3, is DGGITQSPKYLFRKEGQNVTLSCEQNLNHDAMYWYRQDPGQGLRLIYYSQIVNDFQKGDIAEGYSVSREKKESFPLTVTSAQKNPTAFYLCASSAPTRDSYFTDTQYFGPGTRLTVL.

This clone was seen only a few times. V usage is TRBV28 and J usage is TRBJ1-2, with D possibly TRBD1 on 5 matching bases. Germline lookup yields CDR1 MDHEN and CDR2 SYDVKM. Trimming shortened V by 6 bases and J by 0 bases, and 20 bases separated the two germline ends. The CDR3 covers 17 residues. CDR3 in amino acids: CASSFEWATATNYGYTF. CDR3 nucleotides: TGTGCCAGCAGCTTCGAATGGGCGACAGCGACTAACTATGGCTACACCTTC.

The CDR3: CATSGGTGARNEQYF. DNA of the CDR3: TGTGCCACCAGTGGCGGGACAGGCGCGAGGAACGAGCAGTACTTC. The chain uses TRBV24-1 and TRBJ2-7, with TRBD1 matching 8 bases. Germline V lookup: CDR1 KGHDR, CDR2 SFDVKD. V shed 5 bases and J 5 bases; nucleotides not matched to a gene: 10. CDR3 length: 15 amino acids.